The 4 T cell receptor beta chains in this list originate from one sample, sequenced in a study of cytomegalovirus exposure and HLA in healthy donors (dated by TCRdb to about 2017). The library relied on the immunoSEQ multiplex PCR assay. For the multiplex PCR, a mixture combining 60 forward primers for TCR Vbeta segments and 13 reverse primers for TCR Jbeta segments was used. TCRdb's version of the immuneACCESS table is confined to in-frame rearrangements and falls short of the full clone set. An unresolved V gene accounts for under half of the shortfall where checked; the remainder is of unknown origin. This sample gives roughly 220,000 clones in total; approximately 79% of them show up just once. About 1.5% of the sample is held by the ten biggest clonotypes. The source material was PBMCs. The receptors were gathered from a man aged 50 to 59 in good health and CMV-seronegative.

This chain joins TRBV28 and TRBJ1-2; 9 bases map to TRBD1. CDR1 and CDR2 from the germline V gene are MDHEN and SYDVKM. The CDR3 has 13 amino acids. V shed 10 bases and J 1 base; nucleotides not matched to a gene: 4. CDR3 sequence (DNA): TGTGCCACCCGACAGGGGGGTAACTATGGCTACACCTTC. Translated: CATRQGGNYGYTF.

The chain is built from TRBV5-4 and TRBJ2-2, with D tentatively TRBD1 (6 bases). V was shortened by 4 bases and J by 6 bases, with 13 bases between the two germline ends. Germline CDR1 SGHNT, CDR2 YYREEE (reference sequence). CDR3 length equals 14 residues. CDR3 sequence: CASSQPTGSGELFF. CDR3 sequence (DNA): TGTGCCAGCAGCCAACCTACAGGGTCCGGGGAGCTGTTTTTT.

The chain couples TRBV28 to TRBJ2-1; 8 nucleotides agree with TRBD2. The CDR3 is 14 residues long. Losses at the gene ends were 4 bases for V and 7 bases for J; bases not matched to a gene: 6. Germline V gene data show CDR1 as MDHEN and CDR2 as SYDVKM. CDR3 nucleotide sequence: TGTGCCAGCAGTTCCACAGCGGGAGATAATGAGCAGTTCTTC. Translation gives CASSSTAGDNEQFF.

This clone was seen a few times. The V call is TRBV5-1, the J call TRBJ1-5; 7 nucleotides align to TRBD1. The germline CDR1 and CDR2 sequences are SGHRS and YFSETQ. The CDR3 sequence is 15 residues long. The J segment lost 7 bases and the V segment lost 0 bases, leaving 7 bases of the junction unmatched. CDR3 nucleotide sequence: TGCGCCAGCAGCTTGGGGACAGGTACCTGGCAGCCCCAGCATTTT. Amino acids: CASSLGTGTWQPQHF.